This is a list of T cell receptor beta chains from one sample in a study of shared clonotypes between healthy human individuals. Method: immunoSEQ multiplex PCR; TCRdb's copy keeps in-frame clones and lacks some. This table has 2,100,000 or so clones, 95% appearing once. The sample consisted of naive CD4+ T cells sorted from blood. The receptor set was obtained from a young man in good health. Both conserved end residues are part of each CDR3. D genes are given only for firm matches.

d_call: TRBD1
j_call: TRBJ1-4
v_call: TRBV29-1
cdr3_aa: CSVAGGGFATNEKLFF
cdr3_nt: TGCAGCGTTGCAGGGGGCGGATTTGCAACTAATGAAAAACTGTTTTTT

d_call: NA
j_call: TRBJ2-7
v_call: TRBV5-4
cdr3_aa: CASSLALDRPALLYEQYF
cdr3_nt: TGTGCCAGCAGCTTGGCCTTAGACAGGCCTGCGCTCCTCTACGAGCAGTACTTC

d_call: NA
j_call: TRBJ1-2
v_call: TRBV30
cdr3_aa: CASRRGYGYTF
cdr3_nt: TGTGCCTCCCGGAGAGGCTATGGCTACACCTTC

d_call: NA
j_call: TRBJ2-5
v_call: TRBV10-3
cdr3_aa: CAISDGGIETQYF
cdr3_nt: TGTGCCATCAGTGACGGCGGGATTGAGACCCAGTACTTC

d_call: TRBD1
j_call: TRBJ1-4
v_call: TRBV11-2
cdr3_aa: CASSLDRVSEKLFF
cdr3_nt: TGTGCCAGCAGCCTGGACAGGGTTAGTGAAAAACTGTTTTTT

d_call: NA
j_call: TRBJ2-3
v_call: TRBV29-1
cdr3_aa: CSVGRDDTQYF
cdr3_nt: TGCAGCGTTGGCAGGGATGATACGCAGTATTTT

d_call: NA
j_call: TRBJ2-5
v_call: TRBV5-1
cdr3_aa: CASSRDEQETQYF
cdr3_nt: TGCGCCAGCAGCCGGGACGAACAAGAGACCCAGTACTTC

d_call: NA
j_call: TRBJ2-7
v_call: TRBV6-1
cdr3_aa: CASRVRGDYEQYF
cdr3_nt: TGTGCCAGCAGGGTCAGGGGAGACTACGAGCAGTACTTC

d_call: NA
j_call: TRBJ2-5
v_call: TRBV9
cdr3_aa: CASSATSETQYF
cdr3_nt: TGTGCCAGCAGCGCGACCTCAGAGACCCAGTACTTC

d_call: NA
j_call: TRBJ2-3
v_call: TRBV29-1
cdr3_aa: CSVGGGTTDTQYF
cdr3_nt: TGCAGCGTTGGTGGCGGGACCACAGATACGCAGTATTTT

d_call: NA
j_call: TRBJ2-7
v_call: TRBV2
cdr3_aa: CASSPTQYEQYF
cdr3_nt: TGTGCCAGCAGCCCCACCCAGTACGAGCAGTACTTC

d_call: TRBD1
j_call: TRBJ1-5
v_call: TRBV28
cdr3_aa: CASSSRAGTVNQPQHF
cdr3_nt: TGTGCCAGCAGTTCTAGAGCAGGGACAGTCAATCAGCCCCAGCATTTT

d_call: NA
j_call: TRBJ2-5
v_call: TRBV18
cdr3_aa: CASSPETGTGETQYF
cdr3_nt: TGTGCCAGCTCACCGGAGACGGGAACGGGGGAGACCCAGTACTTC

d_call: NA
j_call: TRBJ2-5
v_call: TRBV19
cdr3_aa: CASKDSDMETQYF
cdr3_nt: TGTGCCAGTAAGGACAGCGACATGGAGACCCAGTACTTC

d_call: NA
j_call: TRBJ2-7
v_call: TRBV10-3
cdr3_aa: CAISGGVPVYEQYF
cdr3_nt: TGTGCCATCAGTGGCGGCGTTCCCGTCTACGAGCAGTACTTC

d_call: NA
j_call: TRBJ2-7
v_call: TRBV19
cdr3_aa: CASSSNSYEQYF
cdr3_nt: TGTGCCAGTAGTTCGAACTCCTACGAGCAGTACTTC